Detailed here is one TCR beta chain. Antigen specificity is unknown. These data belong to a study of cytomegalovirus exposure and HLA in healthy donors. Study context: The use of the same platform for the 120 validation repertoires and the roughly 700 first-cohort repertoires was reported by a later analysis.

The CDR3 has 15 amino acids. Germline CDR1 and CDR2: KGHSH and LQKENI. V was pared by 6 bases and J by 0 bases, with 14 bases between. Profiled with immunoSEQ multiplex PCR; TCRdb holds only in-frame clones, not every one. The table has about 150,000 clones, roughly 84% seen once. General observations from the study: Cytomegalovirus-associated TCR beta chains were listed, numbering 150 to 200. Some public TCRs appeared in many individuals, while most sequences were rare. Among the CMV-associated chains, three were confirmed in vitro as specific for CMV antigens.

The rearrangement uses TRBV18 and TRBJ1-1; D gene unclear. Material: PBMCs. The source is a human donor in good health. This CDR3 is CASSLPTGMNTEAFF. The CDR3, as DNA: TGTGCCAGCTCGCTCCCGACGGGGATGAACACTGAAGCTTTCTTT.